The 7 T cell receptor beta chains presented below share a single source sample, sequenced in a study of shared clonotypes between healthy human individuals. TCRdb's table, derived via immunoSEQ multiplex PCR, lists solely in-frame clones and lacks some. The sample holds 1,500,000 or so clones, 96% seen once. Sequenced sample: naive CD4+ T cells sorted from blood. Subset denoted: CD45RA+ positively selected. The receptors here all came from a man aged 25 to 40 in good health.

The chain couples TRBV9 to TRBJ2-6, with TRBD2 identical over 14 bases. Per germline, CDR1 SGDLS and CDR2 YYNGEE. This CDR3 has 18 amino acids. The J segment lost 4 bases and the V segment lost 2 bases, leaving 5 bases of the junction unmatched. The CDR3 loop reads CASSVGLAGEAGANVLTF. For the CDR3, the DNA is TGTGCCAGCAGCGTGGGACTAGCGGGAGAGGCAGGGGCCAACGTCCTGACTTTC.

The chain carries TRBV18 and TRBJ1-4, with unresolved D. V lost 3 bases to trimming and J lost 7 bases, with 18 bases between them. The CDR3 contains 16 residues. Per germline, CDR1 KGHSH and CDR2 LQKENI. The CDR3 is CASSPVPAPTGEKLFF. The DNA for the CDR3 is TGTGCCAGCTCACCCGTACCGGCTCCCACTGGTGAAAAACTGTTTTTT.

The V gene is TRBV28, the J gene TRBJ1-5; TRBD1 matches at 8 bases. The germline gives CDR1 MDHEN, CDR2 SYDVKM. Trimming removed 6 bases from V and 7 bases from J; junction bases left unmatched: 11. The CDR3 consists of 15 residues. CDR3 nucleotide sequence: TGTGCCAGCAGCTCCCGAACAGGGGGAGCCCAGCCCCAGCATTTT. Protein product: CASSSRTGGAQPQHF.

This rearrangement joins TRBV7-8 to TRBJ2-1, with D possibly TRBD1 on 6 matching bases. There are 16 residues in the CDR3. Germline V gene lookup returns CDR1 SGHVS and CDR2 FQNEAQ. Trimming removed 5 bases at V and 2 bases at J, with 16 bases between. Here the CDR3 reads CASSPGPNRAYNEQFF. The CDR3 DNA sequence: TGTGCCAGCAGCCCTGGCCCGAACAGGGCCTACAATGAGCAGTTCTTC.

This sequence joins TRBV11-2 and TRBJ1-3; D call uncertain. There are 12 residues in the CDR3. V was clipped by 3 bases and J by 2 bases, with 2 bases between them. Per germline, CDR1 SGHAT and CDR2 FQNNGV. The CDR3 spells CASSFTGNTIYF. DNA of the CDR3: TGTGCCAGCAGCTTTACTGGAAACACCATATATTTT.

The chain has TRBV7-9 and TRBJ1-5, with no clear D. Trimming removed 4 bases at V and 10 bases at J, with 20 bases between. Germline V gene sequence: CDR1 SEHNR, CDR2 FQNEAQ (reference sequence). The CDR3 contains 15 residues. The CDR3 DNA reads TGTGCCAGCAGCTCCTTCCTAGGCCGGGAGCTCCCCCAGCATTTT. This translates into CASSSFLGRELPQHF.

In its sample, this clone was seen once. The rearrangement uses TRBV25-1 and TRBJ2-3; D remains unclear. Trimming left V 2 bases short and J 6 bases short, with 12 bases between. Germline V lookup: CDR1 MGHDK, CDR2 SYGVNS. There are 14 residues in the CDR3. The DNA for the CDR3 is TGTGCCAGCAGTGAACCCCCGTCCGGGGATACGCAGTATTTT. This gives the protein CASSEPPSGDTQYF.